This T cell receptor beta chain was retrieved from a study of cytomegalovirus exposure and HLA in healthy donors. Study summary: Within an early data release were 85 million or so unique TCRs drawn from HLA-typed donors.

General study points: A link between a missense DCLRE1C variant and TCR beta V- and J-gene trimming emerged from a later analysis. The study dropped some indistinguishable V segments, TRBV6-2 and TRBV6-3 among them.

The CDR3 is 16 amino acids. Germline CDR1 is LNHNV and CDR2 is YYDKDF (reference sequence). Trimming took 0 bases from V and 2 from J, leaving 11 bases between them. Note on this clone: Its cognate antigen is unknown.

Everyone who donated was a healthy bone marrow donor. The PCR ran on 60 Vbeta and 13 Jbeta primers. Clones were sequenced by immunoSEQ multiplex PCR, and TCRdb holds only the in-frame ones, with some missing. The table records more than 95,000 clones, approximately 69% of them present only once. Sequenced input: PBMCs. This receptor was obtained from a man aged 35 to 55 in good health and CMV-seropositive. The rearrangement joins TRBV15 to TRBJ1-5; D is ambiguous. CDR3 sequence (DNA): TGTGCCACCAGCAGAGATTTTCACGGTGGCAATCAGCCCCAGCATTTT. This codes for CATSRDFHGGNQPQHF.